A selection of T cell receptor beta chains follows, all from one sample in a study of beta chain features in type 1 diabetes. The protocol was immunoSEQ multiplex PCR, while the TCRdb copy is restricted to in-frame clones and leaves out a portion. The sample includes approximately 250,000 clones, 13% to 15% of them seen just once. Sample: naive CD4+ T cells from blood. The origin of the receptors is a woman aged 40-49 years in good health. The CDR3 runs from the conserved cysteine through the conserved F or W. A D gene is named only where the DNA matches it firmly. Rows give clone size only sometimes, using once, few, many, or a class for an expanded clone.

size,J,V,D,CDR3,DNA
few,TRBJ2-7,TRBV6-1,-,CASSETVVYEQYF,TGTGCCAGCAGTGAAACGGTGGTCTACGAGCAGTACTTC
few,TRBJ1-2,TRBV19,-,CASSRGGIDSYGYTF,TGTGCCAGTAGTCGGGGGGGAATCGACAGCTATGGCTACACCTTC
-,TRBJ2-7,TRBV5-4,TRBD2,CASSLLGGTYEQYF,TGTGCCAGCAGCCTATTGGGGGGGACCTACGAGCAGTACTTC
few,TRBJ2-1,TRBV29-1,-,CSASQSSYNEQFF,TGCAGCGCCTCACAGAGCTCCTACAATGAGCAGTTCTTC
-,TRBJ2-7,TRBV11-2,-,CASSHDGGYEQYF,TGTGCCAGCAGCCATGATGGCGGCTACGAGCAGTACTTC
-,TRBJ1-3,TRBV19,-,CASTKTGNSGNTIYF,TGTGCCAGTACTAAAACCGGGAACTCTGGAAACACCATATATTTT
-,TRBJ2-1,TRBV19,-,CASSRDLKHEQFF,TGTGCCAGTAGTAGAGACTTGAAGCATGAGCAGTTCTTC
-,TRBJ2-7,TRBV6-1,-,CASSVSTVSYEQYF,TGTGCCAGCAGTGTCTCGACAGTATCCTACGAGCAGTACTTC
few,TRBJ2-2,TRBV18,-,CASSPPSSSTGELFF,TGTGCCAGCTCACCACCGTCTTCTAGCACCGGGGAGCTGTTTTTT
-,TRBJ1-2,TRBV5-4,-,CASSFDPGAYYGYTF,TGTGCCAGCAGCTTCGATCCAGGGGCCTACTATGGCTACACCTTC
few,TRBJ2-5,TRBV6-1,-,CASSGQFQETQYF,TGTGCCAGCTCTGGACAGTTCCAAGAGACCCAGTACTTC
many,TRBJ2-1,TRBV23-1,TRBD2,CASSQSGRGDSYNEQFF,TGCGCCAGCAGTCAATCGGGGCGGGGGGATTCCTACAATGAGCAGTTCTTC
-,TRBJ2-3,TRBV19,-,CASSIPTVSTTVDTQYF,TGTGCCAGTAGTATTCCGACAGTGTCTACGACAGTGGATACGCAGTATTTT
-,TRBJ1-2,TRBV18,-,CASSPLARVGGYTF,TGTGCCAGCTCCCCCCTGGCGAGGGTCGGGGGCTACACCTTC
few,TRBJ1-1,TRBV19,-,CASSIRGGNTEAFF,TGTGCCAGTAGTATTCGGGGGGGGAACACTGAAGCTTTCTTT
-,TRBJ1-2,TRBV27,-,CASSLIGYGYTF,TGTGCCAGCAGTTTAATCGGTTATGGCTACACCTTC
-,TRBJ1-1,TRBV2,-,CAWLDTNTEAFF,TGTGCCTGGCTGGACACGAACACTGAAGCTTTCTTT
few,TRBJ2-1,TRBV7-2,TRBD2,CASSLLAGPPYNEQFF,TGTGCCAGCAGCCTCTTAGCGGGACCCCCCTACAATGAGCAGTTCTTC
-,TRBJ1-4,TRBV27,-,CASGEMGEKLFF,TGTGCCAGCGGGGAGATGGGTGAAAAACTGTTTTTT
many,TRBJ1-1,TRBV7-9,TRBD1,CASRLHGQGRNTEAFF,TGTGCCAGCAGACTCCACGGACAGGGCCGTAACACTGAAGCTTTCTTT
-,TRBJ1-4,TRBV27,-,CASSLLGQGNEKLFF,TGTGCCAGCAGTTTACTGGGGCAGGGTAATGAAAAACTGTTTTTT
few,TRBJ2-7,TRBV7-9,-,CASSFRGEDEQYF,TGTGCCAGCAGCTTCAGGGGCGAAGACGAGCAGTACTTC